This TCR beta chain was captured by sequencing in a study of Tregs in tolerant kidney transplant recipients. The overall study: Sorting of CD4+CD25+CD127- cells followed approximately 3-day belatacept mixed lymphocyte reactions, sometimes with roughly 5-day graft donor restimulation. Recipient cells were told from donor cells by antibody staining.

The germline V gene has CDR1 MDHEN and CDR2 SYDVKM. With V trimmed by 6 bases and J by 3 bases, 8 bases remained unmatched. The CDR3 extends over 16 amino acids. Generated by immunoSEQ multiplex PCR, the TCRdb table keeps only in-frame clones and is missing some. The sample lists 25,000 to 35,000 clones; approximately 83% were seen once. As regards this clone: Its antigen is still unknown.

Study conclusions and caveats: The most relevant donor-specific Treg TCRbeta repertoire apparently came from expansion with activated donor B cells. Findings come from small patient numbers and require larger validation.

The rearrangement uses TRBV28 and TRBJ1-5, with 10 bases identical to TRBD1. The TCR comes from a human donor in good health. Material for sequencing was Tregs from blood cultured with allogeneic cells. The CDR3, as DNA: TGTGCCAGCAGCCCTAGACAGGGGGCCAACAATCAGCCCCAGCATTTT. Its protein product is CASSPRQGANNQPQHF.